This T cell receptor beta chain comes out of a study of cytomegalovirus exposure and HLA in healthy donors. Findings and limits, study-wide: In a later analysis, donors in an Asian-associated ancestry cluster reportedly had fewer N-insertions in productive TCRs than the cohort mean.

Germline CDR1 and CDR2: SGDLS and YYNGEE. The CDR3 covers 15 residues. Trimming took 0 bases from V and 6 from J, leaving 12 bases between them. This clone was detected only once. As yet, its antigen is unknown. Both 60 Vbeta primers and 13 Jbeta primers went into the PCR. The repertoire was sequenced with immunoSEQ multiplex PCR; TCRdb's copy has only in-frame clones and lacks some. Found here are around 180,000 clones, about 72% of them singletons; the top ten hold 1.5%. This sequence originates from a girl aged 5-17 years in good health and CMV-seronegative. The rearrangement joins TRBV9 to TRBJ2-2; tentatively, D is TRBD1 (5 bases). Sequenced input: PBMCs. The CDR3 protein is CASSVVGQGSGELFF. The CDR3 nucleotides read TGTGCCAGCAGCGTAGTCGGTCAGGGTTCCGGGGAGCTGTTTTTT.